The 26 T cell receptor beta chains below come from one sample, sequenced in a study of T cells in Graves' hyperthyroidism and ophthalmopathy. Regions amplified from RNA transcripts were the TCR beta CDR3 regions. The HTBI set primed first-round TCR CDR3 RT-PCR. One entry per CDR3 protein, called by TCRdb with MiXCR from the multiplex PCR reads. The sample lists a few hundred thousand distinct CDR3 sequences, approximately 17% occurring once. The specimen was blood. The receptors shown here come from a woman aged 60-75 years with Graves' ophthalmopathy.

The chain joins TRBV10-3 to TRBJ1-6; D remains ambiguous. The V gene's germline CDR1 is ENHRY and CDR2 SYGVKD. Trimming left V 11 bases short and J 5 bases short, with 16 bases between. This CDR3 contains 14 residues. CDR3 sequence reads: CAVGRQTNNSPLHF. CDR3 coding DNA: TGTGCCGTCGGACGGCAGACTAATAATTCACCCCTCCACTTT.

For this clonotype: A much larger clone is a single base away; this may be a read error. The chain combines TRBV9 with TRBJ2-7; 10 bases fit TRBD1. Germline CDR1 and CDR2: SGDLS and YYNGEE. This CDR3 is built from 14 residues. Trimming removed 3 bases from V and 2 bases from J; junction bases left unmatched: 2. CDR3 sequence: CASSEGTGAYEQYF. CDR3 DNA: TGTGCCAGCAGCGAAGGGACAGGGGCCTACGAGCAGTACTTC.

The J gene is TRBJ2-7, the V gene TRBV5-6; 8 bases match TRBD1. The CDR3 extends over 16 amino acids. Germline V CDR1 and CDR2: SGHDT, YYEEEE. Losses at the gene ends were 4 bases for V and 3 bases for J; bases not matched to a gene: 12. CDR3: CASSPAGQADDYEQYF. DNA of the CDR3: TGTGCCAGCAGCCCCGCGGGACAGGCTGACGACTACGAGCAGTACTTC. Looking up the rest from reference TRBV5-6 and TRBJ2-7 gives the full variable domain: DAGVTQSPTHLIKTRGQQVTLRCSPKSGHDTVSWYQQALGQGPQFIFQYYEEEERQRGNFPDRFSGHQFPNYSSELNVNALLLGDSALYLCASSPAGQADDYEQYFGPGTRLTVT.

The rearrangement joins TRBV12-3 or TRBV12-4 to TRBJ1-4; 7 bases match TRBD1. V shed 8 bases, J shed 7 bases, and the junction held 10 bases outside the gene matches. This CDR3 spans 14 amino acids. The CDR3 protein is CASGKGARGEKLFF. The DNA of the CDR3 is TGTGCCAGCGGAAAGGGGGCGCGCGGTGAAAAACTGTTTTTT.

This clonotype showed up just once. CDR3: CASSPNGQGGTDTQYF. The CDR3 bases are TGTGCCAGCAGCCCCAACGGACAGGGCGGCACAGATACGCAGTATTTT. V usage is TRBV7-8 and J usage is TRBJ2-3; 8 bases are a match to TRBD1. The V gene end was trimmed by 5 bases and the J gene end by 1 base; junction bases not matched to a gene: 8. This CDR3 comprises 16 residues. Germline CDR1 SGHVS, CDR2 FQNEAQ.

The chain combines TRBV7-6 with TRBJ2-7; D gene unclear. The CDR3 spans 13 residues. CDR1 and CDR2 (germline): SGHVS, FNYEAQ. V was clipped by 3 bases and J by 8 bases, with 14 bases between them. The CDR3 loop reads CASSFTDWDQQYF. In nucleotides, the CDR3 is TGTGCCAGCAGCTTCACCGACTGGGATCAGCAGTACTTC. Combining the CDR3 with reference TRBV7-6 and TRBJ2-7 gives the whole variable domain GAGVSQSPRYKVTKRGQDVALRCDPISGHVSLYWYRQALGQGPEFLTYFNYEAQQDKSGLPNDRFSAERPEGSISTLTIQRTEQRDSAMYRCASSFTDWDQQYFGPGTRLTVT.

There are many counts of this clonotype. The genes are TRBV3-1 and TRBJ1-2; 9 positions agree with TRBD1. V gave up 4 bases and J gave up 8 bases; unmatched junction bases: 14. The CDR3 length is 16 residues. The germline V gene has CDR1 LGHDT and CDR2 YNNKEL (reference sequence). The CDR3 bases are TGTGCCAGCAGCCCCAACAGGGGGCGTAATGAGAAGGGCTACACCTTC. Encoded protein: CASSPNRGRNEKGYTF. Complete variable domain (other parts from reference TRBV3-1 and TRBJ1-2): DTAVSQTPKYLVTQMGNDKSIKCEQNLGHDTMYWYKQDSKKFLKIMFSYNNKELIINETVPNRFSPKSPDKAHLNLHINSLELGDSAVYFCASSPNRGRNEKGYTFGSGTRLTVV.

This chain links TRBV5-6 with TRBJ1-5; the D gene is possibly TRBD1 (5 bases). This CDR3 is 15 amino acids long. V was shortened by 2 bases and J by 3 bases, with 12 bases between the two germline ends. CDR1 is SGHDT and CDR2 is YYEEEE in the germline V gene. CDR3 loop: CASSFNPGYNQPQHF. Written as DNA, the CDR3 is TGTGCCAGCAGCTTCAATCCAGGGTACAATCAGCCCCAGCATTTT.

This chain joins TRBV6-1 and TRBJ2-7, with a possible D match to TRBD1 (6 bases). The CDR3 is made up of 16 amino acids. V lost 2 bases to trimming and J lost 0 bases, with 14 bases between them. Germline V lookup: CDR1 MNHNS, CDR2 SASEGT. CDR3 amino acids: CASSELLRTASYEQYF. DNA of the CDR3: TGTGCCAGCAGTGAACTATTGAGGACAGCCTCCTACGAGCAGTACTTC.

A few counts support this clonotype. The chain couples TRBV18 to TRBJ2-5, with TRBD2 as a possible D gene (6 bases). The germline V gene has CDR1 KGHSH and CDR2 LQKENI. CDR3 length: 15 amino acids. Trimming removed 6 bases from V and 5 bases from J, with 19 bases in between. CDR3 loop: CASSPPGLKTETQYF. Written as DNA, the CDR3 is TGTGCCAGCTCGCCTCCGGGACTCAAAACGGAGACCCAGTACTTC.

Of note for this clonotype: The junction shows a germline mismatch at one end, possibly a read error. The V gene is TRBV6-2 or TRBV6-3, the J gene TRBJ1-5; no reliable D call. The CDR3 length is 14 residues. Germline CDR1 is MNHEY and CDR2 is SVGEGT. CDR3 nucleotides: TGTGCCGGCAGTTGGGAAAGTGGGGAGCAGCCCCAGCATTTT. Protein: CAGSWESGEQPQHF.

V is TRBV4-1 and J is TRBJ2-7, with D perhaps matching TRBD1 (5 bases). V shed 0 bases and J shed 2 bases, with 20 bases lying between them. In germline, CDR1 is MGHRA, CDR2 YSYEKL. The CDR3 spans 18 residues. The CDR3 protein is CASSQEGERTQFAYEQYF. In nucleotides, the CDR3 is TGCGCCAGCAGCCAAGAAGGGGAAAGGACACAGTTCGCCTACGAGCAGTACTTC.

This clonotype was detected ten times or more. The chain carries TRBV18 and TRBJ1-4; no firm D call. Trimming took off 3 bases at V and 0 bases at J, with 5 bases between the two ends. Per germline, CDR1 KGHSH and CDR2 LQKENI. The CDR3 is made up of 14 amino acids. CDR3 loop: CASSPPSTNEKLFF. DNA of the CDR3: TGTGCCAGCTCACCGCCTTCAACTAATGAAAAACTGTTTTTT. Supplemented by reference TRBV18 and TRBJ1-4, the full variable domain reads NAGVMQNPRHLVRRRGQEARLRCSPMKGHSHVYWYRQLPEEGLKFMVYLQKENIIDESGMPKERFSAEFPKEGPSILRIQQVVRGDSAAYFCASSPPSTNEKLFFGSGTQLSVL.

The table lists this clonotype with many counts. The V call is TRBV6-6, the J call TRBJ2-4; 9 nucleotides match TRBD1. Germline lookup yields CDR1 MNHNY and CDR2 SVGAGI (reference sequence). Trimming at V came to 3 bases and at J to 1 base, leaving 4 bases not matched to a gene. This CDR3 contains 16 residues. The CDR3 loop reads CASSYRQGVAKNIQYF. The CDR3, as DNA: TGTGCCAGCAGTTATCGACAGGGGGTGGCCAAAAACATTCAGTACTTC.

Notes on this clonotype: Possible read error: a much larger clone is one base away. CDR3 loop: CACSLVGVFNQPQHF. CDR3 sequence (DNA): TGTGCCTGCAGTTTAGTCGGGGTTTTCAATCAGCCCCAGCATTTT. This chain joins TRBV28 and TRBJ1-5; no firm D call. This CDR3 has 15 amino acids. Per germline, CDR1 MDHEN and CDR2 SYDVKM.

This clonotype was seen repeatedly, ten times or more. V gene TRBV7-8 combines with J gene TRBJ1-2; 7 bases map to TRBD1. The ends lost 5 bases at V and 1 base at J; junction bases unmatched: 7. The CDR3 is 15 amino acids. Germline V CDR1 and CDR2: SGHVS, FQNEAQ. The CDR3 region is CASSRLRGLNYGYTF. CDR3 nucleotide sequence: TGTGCCAGCAGCCGACTTAGGGGGCTTAACTATGGCTACACCTTC. Full variable domain (outside the CDR3, taken from reference TRBV7-8 and TRBJ1-2): GAGVSQSPRYKVAKRGQDVALRCDPISGHVSLFWYQQALGQGPEFLTYFQNEAQLDKSGLPSDRFFAERPEGSVSTLKIQRTQQEDSAVYLCASSRLRGLNYGYTFGSGTRLTVV.

This clonotype was seen more than once but under ten times. J is TRBJ2-7 and V is TRBV7-2; 7 nucleotides align to TRBD2. J was trimmed by 1 base and V by 6 bases; bases with no gene match: 12. CDR3 length equals 16 residues. From germline, CDR1 is SGHTA and CDR2 FQGNSA. CDR3 protein: CASSIIRGETSYEQYF. The CDR3 coding sequence is TGTGCCAGCAGTATAATTCGGGGGGAAACATCCTACGAGCAGTACTTC. The whole variable domain, remainder taken from reference TRBV7-2 and TRBJ2-7, is GAGVSQSPSNKVTEKGKDVELRCDPISGHTALYWYRQSLGQGLEFLIYFQGNSAPDKSGLPSDRFSAERTGGSVSTLTIQRTQQEDSAVYLCASSIIRGETSYEQYFGPGTRLTVT.

The sample holds many counts of this clonotype. The chain has TRBV5-1 and TRBJ2-3; D is unresolved. Germline V gives CDR1 SGHRS, CDR2 YFSETQ. This CDR3 is built from 12 residues. V was cut by 4 bases and J by 5 bases, with 8 bases left in between. Here the CDR3 DNA reads TGCGCCAGCAGCCCCCTCTTAGATACGCAGTATTTT. Translating gives CASSPLLDTQYF.

The V and J genes are TRBV7-2 and TRBJ1-2; TRBD1 aligns across 11 bases. J gave up 8 bases and V 2 bases, and 13 bases lay outside the gene matches. Germline CDR1 SGHTA, CDR2 FQGNSA. The CDR3 length is 17 residues. The CDR3 nucleotides are TGTGCCAGCAGCTTATCCGCAACCGGGACAGGGGGTAACGGCTACACCTTC. Translated: CASSLSATGTGGNGYTF.

This clonotype occurred many times. The chain links TRBV2 to TRBJ1-4, with D hard to call. The CDR3 covers 15 residues. Germline V gene sequence: CDR1 SNHLY, CDR2 FYNNEI. Between the trimmed V and J ends, which lost 4 bases and 8 bases, there was a span of 17 bases. In nucleotides, the CDR3 is TGTGCCAGCAGTGTCCGCCCCACCCTAGGAGAAAAACTGTTTTTT. Protein sequence: CASSVRPTLGEKLFF.

This clonotype was detected ten times or more. This chain joins TRBV3-1 and TRBJ2-7; D unresolved. The CDR3 loop spans 12 amino acids. The V and J ends lost 8 bases and 2 bases respectively, with 10 bases between them. Germline CDR1 reads LGHDT; CDR2 reads YNNKEL (reference sequence). The CDR3 DNA sequence: TGTGCCAGCCAAGATACACCCTACGAGCAGTACTTC. This translates into CASQDTPYEQYF.

The table lists this clonotype with many counts. This chain uses TRBV25-1 with TRBJ1-2; a weak D match, TRBD1 (5 bases). V shed 6 bases and J shed 0 bases, with 8 bases lying between them. Per the germline V gene, CDR1 is MGHDK and CDR2 is SYGVNS. This CDR3 has 13 amino acids. CDR3 coding DNA: TGTGCCAGCAGAGACAGTACTAACTATGGCTACACCTTC. This encodes CASRDSTNYGYTF.

The table lists this clonotype with many counts. J is TRBJ1-4 and V is TRBV7-2; 7 nucleotides line up with TRBD1. This CDR3 region has 17 residues. Trimming took 5 bases from V and 0 from J; bases not matched to a gene: 9. Germline-derived CDR1 and CDR2 are SGHTA and FQGNSA. The CDR3 loop reads CASSPGPGTATNEKLFF. CDR3 coding DNA: TGTGCCAGCAGCCCCGGCCCCGGGACAGCAACTAATGAAAAACTGTTTTTT.

This clonotype has a handful of counts. The genes are TRBV20-1 and TRBJ2-7; maybe TRBD1 (6 bases). The germline gives CDR1 DFQATT, CDR2 SNEGSKA (reference sequence). V was shortened by 5 bases and J by 2 bases, with 16 bases between the two germline ends. The CDR3 loop spans 14 amino acids. Written as DNA, the CDR3 is TGCAGTGCTCCCGCCCAGGGGACAACCTACGAGCAGTACTTC. It specifies CSAPAQGTTYEQYF.

The sample holds a few counts of this clonotype. The genes are TRBV7-7 and TRBJ2-1; 7 positions agree with TRBD2. The V and J ends lost 2 bases and 5 bases, in that order; junction bases with no gene match: 12. Germline V gene data show CDR1 as SSHAT and CDR2 as FNYEAQ (reference sequence). This CDR3 has 17 residues. The CDR3 reads CASSLTPSLAADNEQFF. CDR3 DNA sequence: TGTGCCAGCAGCTTAACCCCGTCCCTAGCGGCCGACAATGAGCAGTTCTTC.

The J gene is TRBJ1-6, the V gene TRBV5-1, with D perhaps TRBD1 (5 bases). Trimming cost V 0 bases and J 8 bases, with 6 bases left between them. The V gene's germline CDR1 is SGHRS and CDR2 YFSETQ. The CDR3 spans 13 residues. The CDR3 nucleotides read TGCGCCAGCAGCTTGGGCAGGGATTCACCCCTCCACTTT. It is translated as CASSLGRDSPLHF.